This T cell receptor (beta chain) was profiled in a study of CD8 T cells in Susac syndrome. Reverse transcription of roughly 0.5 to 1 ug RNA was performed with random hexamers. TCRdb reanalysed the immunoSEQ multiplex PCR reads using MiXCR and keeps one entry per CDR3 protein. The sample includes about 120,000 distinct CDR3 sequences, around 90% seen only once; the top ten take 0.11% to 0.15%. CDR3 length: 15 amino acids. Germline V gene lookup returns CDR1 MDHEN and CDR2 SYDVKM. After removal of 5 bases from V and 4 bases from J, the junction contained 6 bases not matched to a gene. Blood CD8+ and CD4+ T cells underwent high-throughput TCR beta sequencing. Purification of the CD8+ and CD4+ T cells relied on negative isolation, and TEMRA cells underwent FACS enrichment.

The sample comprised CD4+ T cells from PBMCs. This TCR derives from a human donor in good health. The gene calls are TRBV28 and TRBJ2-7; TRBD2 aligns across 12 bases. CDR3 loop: CASSHTSGRSYEQYF. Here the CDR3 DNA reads TGTGCCAGCAGTCATACTAGCGGGAGGTCTTACGAGCAGTACTTC. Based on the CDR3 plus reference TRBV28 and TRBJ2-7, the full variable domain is DVKVTQSSRYLVKRTGEKVFLECVQDMDHENMFWYRQDPGLGLRLIYFSYDVKMKEKGDIPEGYSVSREKKERFSLILESASTNQTSMYLCASSHTSGRSYEQYFGPGTRLTVT.